This T cell receptor beta chain was sequenced during a study of shared clonotypes between healthy human individuals. Study summary: Three CD4 naive, three CD4 memory, two CD8 naive and one CD8 memory plate were used per donor.

Data came from immunoSEQ multiplex PCR; TCRdb stores just in-frame clones and leaves some out. There are some 1.4 million clones in the sample; more than 95% occur only once, and approximately 1.1% lies in the top ten. This TCR came from a man in his thirties or forties in good health. Input material: naive CD4+ T cells sorted from blood. Indicated subset: CD45RA+ positively selected.

CDR3 in DNA: TGTGCCAGCAGCTCCGCCCAAGGAGGTTTCCAGGGGACAGGGGGTGGCTACACCTTC. It codes for CASSSAQGGFQGTGGGYTF. This chain links TRBV7-6 with TRBJ1-2; 11 nucleotides align to TRBD1. This CDR3 has 19 amino acids. CDR1 and CDR2 from the germline V gene are SGHVS and FNYEAQ. Trimming cost V 4 bases and J 7 bases; bases outside gene matches: 20.